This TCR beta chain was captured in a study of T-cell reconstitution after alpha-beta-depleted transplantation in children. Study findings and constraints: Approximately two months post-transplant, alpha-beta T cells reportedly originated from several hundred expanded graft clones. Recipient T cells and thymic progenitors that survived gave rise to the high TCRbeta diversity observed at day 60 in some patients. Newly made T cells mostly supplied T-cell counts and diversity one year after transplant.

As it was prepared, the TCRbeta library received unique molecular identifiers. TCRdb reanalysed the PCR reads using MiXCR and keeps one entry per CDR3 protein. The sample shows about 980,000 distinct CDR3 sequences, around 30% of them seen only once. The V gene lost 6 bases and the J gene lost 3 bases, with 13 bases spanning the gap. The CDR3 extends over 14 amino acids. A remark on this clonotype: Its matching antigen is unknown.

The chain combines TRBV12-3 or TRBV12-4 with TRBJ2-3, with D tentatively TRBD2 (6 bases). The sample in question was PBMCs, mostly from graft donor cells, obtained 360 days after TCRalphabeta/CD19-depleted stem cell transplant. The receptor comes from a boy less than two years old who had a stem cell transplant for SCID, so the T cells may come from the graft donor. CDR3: CASSYKEGTDTQYF. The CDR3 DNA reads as TGTGCCAGCAGCTATAAGGAGGGTACAGATACGCAGTATTTT.